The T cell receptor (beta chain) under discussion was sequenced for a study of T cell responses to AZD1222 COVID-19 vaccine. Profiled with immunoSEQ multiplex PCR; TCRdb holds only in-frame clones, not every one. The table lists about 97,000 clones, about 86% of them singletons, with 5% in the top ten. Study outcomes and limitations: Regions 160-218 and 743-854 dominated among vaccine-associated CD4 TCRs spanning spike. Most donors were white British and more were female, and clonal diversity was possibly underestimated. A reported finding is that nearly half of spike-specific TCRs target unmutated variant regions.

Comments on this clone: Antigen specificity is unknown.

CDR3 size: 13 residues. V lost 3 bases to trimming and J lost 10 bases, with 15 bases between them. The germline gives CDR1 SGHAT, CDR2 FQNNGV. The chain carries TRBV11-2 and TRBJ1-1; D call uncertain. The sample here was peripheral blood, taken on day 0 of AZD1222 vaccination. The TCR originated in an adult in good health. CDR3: CASSFDGKVRAFF. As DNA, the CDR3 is TGTGCCAGCAGCTTTGATGGTAAAGTGAGAGCTTTCTTT.